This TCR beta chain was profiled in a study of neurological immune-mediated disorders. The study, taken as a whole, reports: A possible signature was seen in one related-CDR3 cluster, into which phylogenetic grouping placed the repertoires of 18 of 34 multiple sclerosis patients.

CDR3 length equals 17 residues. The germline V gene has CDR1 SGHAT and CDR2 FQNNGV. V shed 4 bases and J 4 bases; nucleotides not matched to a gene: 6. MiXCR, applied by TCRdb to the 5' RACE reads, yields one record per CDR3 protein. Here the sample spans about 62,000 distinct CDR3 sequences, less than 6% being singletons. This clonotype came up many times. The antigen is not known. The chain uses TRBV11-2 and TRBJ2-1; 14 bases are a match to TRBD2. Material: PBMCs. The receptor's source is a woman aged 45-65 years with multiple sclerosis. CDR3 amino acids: CASSSGLAGGHYNEQFF. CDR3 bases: TGTGCCAGCAGCTCCGGACTAGCGGGGGGCCATTACAATGAGCAGTTCTTC.